The subject of this entry is one T cell receptor beta chain. Its target is not known. Generated by immunoSEQ multiplex PCR, the TCRdb table keeps only in-frame clones and is missing some. The table records about 180,000 clones, around 88% of them present only once. This sample was included in a study of Ad26.COV2.S vaccination and SARS-CoV-2 variants. Study findings and constraints: Marked by substantial breadth, spike-specific CD8+ and CD4+ T cell responses were reportedly seen after vaccination.

The CDR3 covers 18 residues. This receptor was obtained from a human donor who had recovered from COVID-19. J is TRBJ2-7 and V is TRBV21-1; TRBD2, the table's D call, lacks a check against the DNA. TRBV21-1 is a pseudogene locus. The sample in question was peripheral blood, obtained after recovery from COVID-19. CDR3 sequence: CASSKEVTSEEGGHEQYF. The CDR3 coding sequence is TGTGCCAGCAGCAAGGAAGTGACTAGCGAGGAGGGTGGCCACGAGCAGTACTTC.